This TCR beta chain was obtained from a study of graft-versus-host responses after intestinal transplantation. Across the whole study: Tacrolimus and steroids were given for about three years to all recipients after anti-thymocyte globulin induction. General observations from the study: Peak circulating GvH clone levels tracked with early post-transplant HvG declines.

TCRdb's table, derived via immunoSEQ multiplex PCR, lists solely in-frame clones and lacks some. The table lists fewer than 25,000 clones, 35% to 40% of them singletons. The CDR3 runs to 15 residues. After removal of 1 base from V and 0 bases from J, the junction contained 3 bases not matched to a gene. Germline V gene lookup returns CDR1 SGHAT and CDR2 FQNNGV. CFSE-labeled responder cells (around 200,000) were plated with around 200,000 irradiated, violet-dye-labeled stimulator cells. Once the reaction had ended, proliferating CFSE-low CD3+CD4+ and CD3+CD8+ responders were sorted. Here the sequenced sample was alloreactive CD4+ T cells from a mixed lymphocyte reaction culture, taken before transplantation. The subset: CFSE-low proliferating T cells sorted from roughly six-day pre-transplant mixed lymphocyte reaction (GvH or HvG direction). This TCR was sampled from a human patient who was an organ donor for intestinal transplantation. V usage is TRBV11-2 and J usage is TRBJ2-7; TRBD2 aligns across 7 bases. The DNA of the CDR3 is TGTGCCAGCAGCTTAGGTAGCGGGCGCTCCTACGAGCAGTACTTC. This codes for CASSLGSGRSYEQYF.